Shown below are 18 T cell receptor beta chains from a single sample sequenced in a study of vaccination and CD4 T cells after COVID-19. An Oncomine TCR Beta short-read assay was used to sequence the DNA from cultured CD4+ T cells. MiXCR was run by TCRdb on the PCR reads, yielding one entry per CDR3 protein. Among 10,000 to 15,000 distinct CDR3 sequences listed, less than 65% were seen once. For these receptors, no antigen is known. Treatment of the sample: approximately nine-day PBMC culture with coronavirus spike peptide pools or control peptides (ViraFEST assay). The sequencing sample was made of CD4+ T cells from blood, cultured in vitro. These receptors came from a human donor who had recovered from COVID-19.

This chain joins TRBV30 and TRBJ1-2; weak D call: TRBD1 (6 bases). Germline V CDR1 and CDR2: GTSNPN, SVGIG (reference sequence). This CDR3 has 15 amino acids. Trimming stripped 2 bases from V and 8 bases from J, with 21 bases between. The DNA of the CDR3 is TGTGCCTGGAGTCCACAGAGAAGGGGGGTCTGGGGCTACACCTTC. Its protein product is CAWSPQRRGVWGYTF. Filled out from reference TRBV30 and TRBJ1-2, the complete variable domain reads SQTIHQWPATLVQPVGSPLSLECTVEGTSNPNLYWYRQAAGRGLQLLFYSVGIGQISSEVPQNLSASRPQDRQFILSSKKLLLSDSGFYLCAWSPQRRGVWGYTFGSGTRLTVV.

This clonotype occurred a few times. The chain is built from TRBV18 and TRBJ1-5, with D hard to call. Germline-derived CDR1 and CDR2 are KGHSH and LQKENI. Trimming removed 5 bases from V and 3 bases from J, with 11 bases in between. The CDR3 covers 14 residues. CDR3 nucleotides: TGTGCCAGCTCAGCAGGTTATCTCAATCAGCCCCAGCATTTT. Protein product: CASSAGYLNQPQHF.

The chain recombines TRBV6-1 with TRBJ1-1; 11 bases are shared with TRBD1. V dropped 4 bases and J dropped 4; count of bases not matched to a gene: 5. The CDR3 loop spans 15 amino acids. From germline, CDR1 is MNHNS and CDR2 SASEGT. CDR3 bases: TGTGCCAGCAGTGCTCCCGGGACAGGGGGCACTGAAGCTTTCTTT. It is translated as CASSAPGTGGTEAFF.

This clonotype was detected only a few times. The chain recombines TRBV6-5 with TRBJ2-7; 9 bases agree with TRBD2. This CDR3 contains 16 residues. The junction had 4 bases not matched to a gene; V was cut back by 1 base and J by 0 bases. Per germline, CDR1 MNHEY and CDR2 SVGAGI. For the CDR3, the DNA is TGTGCCAGCAGTTACTTAAGCGGGGGGCCCTCCTACGAGCAGTACTTC. Its translation is CASSYLSGGPSYEQYF.

The table lists this clonotype with a few counts. The rearrangement uses TRBV20-1 and TRBJ1-1; tentative D call: TRBD1 (5 bases). From germline, CDR1 is DFQATT and CDR2 SNEGSKA (reference sequence). Trimming removed 3 bases at V and 5 bases at J, with 16 bases between. This CDR3 has 14 amino acids. The CDR3 loop reads CSASVEGKVTEAFF. CDR3 sequence (DNA): TGCAGTGCTAGCGTCGAGGGGAAGGTGACTGAAGCTTTCTTT.

The chain has TRBV18 and TRBJ1-1; D unclear. The CDR3 contains 12 residues. Germline CDR1 is KGHSH and CDR2 is LQKENI. V lost 2 bases to trimming and J lost 3 bases, with 4 bases between them. The CDR3 DNA is TGTGCCAGCTCACCAGGGTACACTGAAGCTTTCTTT. Translated: CASSPGYTEAFF.

The chain has TRBV20-1 and TRBJ2-3; D possibly corresponds to TRBD2 (7 bases). CDR1 DFQATT and CDR2 SNEGSKA come from the germline V gene (reference sequence). V lost 1 base and J 3 bases, leaving 17 bases between the germline ends. This CDR3 has 16 residues. The CDR3 is CSARALAGAFTDTQYF. The CDR3 nucleotides read TGCAGTGCTAGAGCTTTGGCGGGGGCTTTTACAGATACGCAGTATTTT.

The chain joins TRBV2 to TRBJ2-1; D not certain. The V end lost 4 bases, the J end lost 4 bases, and 2 bases lay between the germline ends. CDR3 length: 11 amino acids. Looked up from germline, CDR1 is SNHLY and CDR2 is FYNNEI. CDR3 amino acids: CASSAYNEQFF. In DNA form, the CDR3 reads TGTGCCAGCAGTGCTTACAATGAGCAGTTCTTC.

The chain carries TRBV6-2 or TRBV6-3 and TRBJ2-5, with D tentatively TRBD1 (5 bases). The V gene lost 5 bases and the J gene lost 6 bases, with 16 bases spanning the gap. Germline CDR1 is MNHEY and CDR2 is SVGEGT. The CDR3 has 14 amino acids. DNA of the CDR3: TGTGCCAGCAGTCCACTCTCAGGGTCAAAGACCCAGTACTTC. Its protein is CASSPLSGSKTQYF.

Sample share makes this clonotype medium-sized (0.01 to 0.1%). The chain recombines TRBV27 with TRBJ1-1, with TRBD1 identical over 8 bases. The length of the CDR3 is 17 residues. The J segment lost 1 base and the V segment lost 2 bases, leaving 9 bases of the junction unmatched. CDR1 is MNHEY and CDR2 is SMNVEV in the germline V gene (reference sequence). This chain's CDR3 is CASSLAGGSARNTEAFF. The CDR3 nucleotides read TGTGCCAGCAGTTTAGCAGGGGGCTCTGCTCGGAACACTGAAGCTTTCTTT.

The V call is TRBV5-4, the J call TRBJ1-1, with D possibly TRBD1 on 6 matching bases. This CDR3 has 15 amino acids. Germline V lookup: CDR1 SGHNT, CDR2 YYREEE (reference sequence). Trimming left V 3 bases short and J 4 bases short, with 16 bases between. The CDR3 DNA follows: TGTGCCAGCAGCTCGGGTGGGGGGCCGTTCACTGAAGCTTTCTTT. Protein: CASSSGGGPFTEAFF. Filled out from reference TRBV5-4 and TRBJ1-1, the complete variable domain reads ETGVTQSPTHLIKTRGQQVTLRCSSQSGHNTVSWYQQALGQGPQFIFQYYREEENGRGNFPPRFSGLQFPNYSSELNVNALELDDSALYLCASSSGGGPFTEAFFGQGTRLTVV.

This chain uses TRBV5-6 with TRBJ2-5; D not resolved. Trimming took 0 bases from V and 3 from J, leaving 18 bases between them. The CDR3 has 17 amino acids. Per germline, CDR1 SGHDT and CDR2 YYEEEE. CDR3: CASSLGPDLYAEETQYF. The CDR3 DNA reads as TGTGCCAGCAGCTTGGGACCAGACCTCTACGCTGAAGAGACCCAGTACTTC.

The sample holds a few counts of this clonotype. This rearrangement joins TRBV6-1 to TRBJ2-5; D is undetermined. Germline values: CDR1 MNHNS, CDR2 SASEGT. Trimming took off 10 bases at V and 10 bases at J, with 16 bases between the two ends. The CDR3 is made up of 11 amino acids. The CDR3 DNA reads TGTGCCATCAACGCCAAAAGGTGCCAGTACTTC. Protein sequence: CAINAKRCQYF.

The V call is TRBV20-1, the J call TRBJ1-1; TRBD1 agrees at 8 bases. Germline trimming cut 3 bases from V and 7 bases from J; bases unmatched to any gene: 10. The CDR3 totals 14 residues. CDR1 DFQATT and CDR2 SNEGSKA come from the germline V gene (reference sequence). For the CDR3, the DNA is TGCAGTGCTAGCTACAGGGGGGTCGGCTTTGAAGCTTTCTTT. This sequence encodes CSASYRGVGFEAFF.

This sequence joins TRBV12-3 or TRBV12-4 and TRBJ2-1, with a weak D call TRBD1 (6 bases). V lost 2 bases and J lost 2, with 10 bases in between. CDR3 length: 15 residues. The CDR3 loop reads CASSLMGATYNEQFF. CDR3 sequence (DNA): TGTGCCAGCAGTTTAATGGGGGCCACCTACAATGAGCAGTTCTTC.

There are a few counts of this clonotype. The J gene is TRBJ1-6, the V gene TRBV5-4, with 8 bases lining up with TRBD1. Trimming removed 6 bases from V and 5 bases from J; junction bases left unmatched: 7. The CDR3 consists of 15 residues. The V gene's germline CDR1 is SGHNT and CDR2 YYREEE (reference sequence). CDR3: CASTTGQGNNSPLHF. The CDR3 nucleotides read TGTGCCAGCACCACCGGACAGGGCAATAATTCACCCCTCCACTTT.

This clonotype came up a few times. This chain connects TRBV24-1 to TRBJ2-2, with 10 bases that match TRBD1. Germline lookup yields CDR1 KGHDR and CDR2 SFDVKD. This CDR3 contains 19 residues. V was clipped by 2 bases and J by 5 bases; unmatched bases: 13. The CDR3 DNA follows: TGTGCCACCAGTGATTCCCGGACAGGGGGAAGTTTGGGGACCGGGGAGCTGTTTTTT. Translation gives CATSDSRTGGSLGTGELFF.

This clonotype was recorded a few times. The chain has TRBV7-2 and TRBJ2-1; perhaps TRBD1 as D (6 bases). V was pared by 1 base and J by 0 bases, with 13 bases between. The germline V gene has CDR1 SGHTA and CDR2 FQGNSA. The CDR3 length is 17 residues. CDR3 in DNA: TGTGCCAGCAGCTTAGTAGGGGGTTTGAGCTCCTACAATGAGCAGTTCTTC. Protein: CASSLVGGLSSYNEQFF.